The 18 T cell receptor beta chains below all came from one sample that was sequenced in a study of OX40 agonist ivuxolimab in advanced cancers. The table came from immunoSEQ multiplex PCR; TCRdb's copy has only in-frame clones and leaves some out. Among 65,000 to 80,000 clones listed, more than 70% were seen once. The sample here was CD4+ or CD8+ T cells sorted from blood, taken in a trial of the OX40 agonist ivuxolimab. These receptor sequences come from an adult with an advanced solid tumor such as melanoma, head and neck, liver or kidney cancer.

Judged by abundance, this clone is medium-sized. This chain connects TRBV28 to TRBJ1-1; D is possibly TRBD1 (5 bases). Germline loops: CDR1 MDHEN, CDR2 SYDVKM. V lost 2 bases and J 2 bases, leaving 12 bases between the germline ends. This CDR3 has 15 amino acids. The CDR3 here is CASSLPGTVNTEAFF. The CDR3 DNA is TGTGCCAGCAGTTTACCTGGGACGGTCAACACTGAAGCTTTCTTT.

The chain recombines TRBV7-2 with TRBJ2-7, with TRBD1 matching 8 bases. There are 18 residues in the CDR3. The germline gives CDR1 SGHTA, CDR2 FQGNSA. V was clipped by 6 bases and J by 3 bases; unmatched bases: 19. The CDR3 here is CASSPRGPSPTQGYEQYF. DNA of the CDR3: TGTGCCAGCAGTCCCAGGGGGCCGTCCCCTACTCAGGGCTACGAGCAGTACTTC. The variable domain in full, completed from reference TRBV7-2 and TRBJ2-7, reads GAGVSQSPSNKVTEKGKDVELRCDPISGHTALYWYRQSLGQGLEFLIYFQGNSAPDKSGLPSDRFSAERTGGSVSTLTIQRTQQEDSAVYLCASSPRGPSPTQGYEQYFGPGTRLTVT.

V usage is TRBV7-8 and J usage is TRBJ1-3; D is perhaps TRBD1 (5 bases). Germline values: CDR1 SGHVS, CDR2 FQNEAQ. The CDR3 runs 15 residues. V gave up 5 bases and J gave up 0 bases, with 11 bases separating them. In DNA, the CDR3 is TGTGCCAGCAGCCCCAGGGCAGCCTCTGGAAACACCATATATTTT. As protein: CASSPRAASGNTIYF.

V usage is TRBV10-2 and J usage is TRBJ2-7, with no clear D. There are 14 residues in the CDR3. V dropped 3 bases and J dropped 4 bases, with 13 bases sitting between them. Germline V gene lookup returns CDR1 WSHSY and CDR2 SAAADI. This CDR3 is CASSDSPNGYEQYF. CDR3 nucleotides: TGCGCCAGCAGTGATAGCCCAAACGGGTACGAGCAGTACTTC.

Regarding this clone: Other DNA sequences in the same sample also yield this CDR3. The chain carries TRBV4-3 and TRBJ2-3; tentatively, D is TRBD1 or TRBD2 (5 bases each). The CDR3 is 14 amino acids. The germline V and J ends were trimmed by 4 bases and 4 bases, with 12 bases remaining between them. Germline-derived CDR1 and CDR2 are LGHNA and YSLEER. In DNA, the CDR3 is TGCGCCAGCAGCCCAACGGGGCCATCAGATACGCAGTATTTT. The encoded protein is CASSPTGPSDTQYF.

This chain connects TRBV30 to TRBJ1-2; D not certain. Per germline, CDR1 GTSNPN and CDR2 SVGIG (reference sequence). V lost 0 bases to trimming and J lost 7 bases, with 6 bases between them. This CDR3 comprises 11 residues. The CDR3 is CAWSVPGGYTF. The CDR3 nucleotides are TGTGCCTGGAGTGTACCTGGTGGCTACACCTTC.

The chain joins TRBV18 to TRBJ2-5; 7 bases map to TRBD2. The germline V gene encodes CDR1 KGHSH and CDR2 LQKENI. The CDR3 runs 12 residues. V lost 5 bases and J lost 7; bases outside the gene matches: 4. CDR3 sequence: CASSRREGTQYF. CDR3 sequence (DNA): TGTGCCAGCTCAAGAAGGGAGGGGACCCAGTACTTC.

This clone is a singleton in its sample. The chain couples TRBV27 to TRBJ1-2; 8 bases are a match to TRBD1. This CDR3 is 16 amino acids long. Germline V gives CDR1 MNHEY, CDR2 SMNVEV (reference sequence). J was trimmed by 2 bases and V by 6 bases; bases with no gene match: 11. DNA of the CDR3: TGTGCCAGCAGACACCTTTTACAGGGGGAGAACTATGGCTACACCTTC. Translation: CASRHLLQGENYGYTF.

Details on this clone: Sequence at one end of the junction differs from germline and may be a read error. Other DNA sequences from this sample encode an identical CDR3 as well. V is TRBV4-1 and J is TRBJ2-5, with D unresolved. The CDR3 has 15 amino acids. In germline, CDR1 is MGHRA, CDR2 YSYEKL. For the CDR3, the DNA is TGCGCCAGCAGCCAAGATTTGGGGAACCAAGAGACTCAGTACTTC. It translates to CASSQDLGNQETQYF.

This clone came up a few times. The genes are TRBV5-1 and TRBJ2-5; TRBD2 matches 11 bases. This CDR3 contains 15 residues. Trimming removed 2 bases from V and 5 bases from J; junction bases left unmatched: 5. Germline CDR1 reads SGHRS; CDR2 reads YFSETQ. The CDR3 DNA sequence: TGCGCCAGCAGCTTACTAGCGGGAGCGGGGGAGACCCAGTACTTC. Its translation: CASSLLAGAGETQYF.

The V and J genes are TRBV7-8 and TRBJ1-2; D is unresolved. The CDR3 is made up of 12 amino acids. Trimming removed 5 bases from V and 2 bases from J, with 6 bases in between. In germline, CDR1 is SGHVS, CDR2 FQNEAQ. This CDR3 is CASSTLNYGYTF. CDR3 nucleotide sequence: TGTGCCAGCAGCACATTGAACTATGGCTACACCTTC.

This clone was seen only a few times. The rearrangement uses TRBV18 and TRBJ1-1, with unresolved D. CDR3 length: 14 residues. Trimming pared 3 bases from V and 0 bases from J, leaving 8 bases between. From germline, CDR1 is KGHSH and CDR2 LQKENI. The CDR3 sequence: CASSPYVMNTEAFF. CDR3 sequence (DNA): TGTGCCAGCTCACCCTACGTTATGAACACTGAAGCTTTCTTT.

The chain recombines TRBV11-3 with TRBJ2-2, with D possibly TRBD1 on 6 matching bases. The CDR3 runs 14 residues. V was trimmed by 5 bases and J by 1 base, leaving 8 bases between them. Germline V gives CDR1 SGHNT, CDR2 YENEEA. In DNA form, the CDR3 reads TGTGCCAGCAGCCCCAGGGGGAACACCGGGGAGCTGTTTTTT. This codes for CASSPRGNTGELFF.

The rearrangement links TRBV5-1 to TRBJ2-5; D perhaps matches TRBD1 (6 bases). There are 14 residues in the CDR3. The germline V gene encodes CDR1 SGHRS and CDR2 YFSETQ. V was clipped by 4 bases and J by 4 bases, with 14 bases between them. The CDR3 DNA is TGCGCCAGCAGCCCACAGACAGGTGGAGAGACCCAGTACTTC. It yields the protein CASSPQTGGETQYF. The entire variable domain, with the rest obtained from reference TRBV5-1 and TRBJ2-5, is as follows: KAGVTQTPRYLIKTRGQQVTLSCSPISGHRSVSWYQQTPGQGLQFLFEYFSETQRNKGNFPGRFSGRQFSNSRSEMNVSTLELGDSALYLCASSPQTGGETQYFGPGTRLLVL.

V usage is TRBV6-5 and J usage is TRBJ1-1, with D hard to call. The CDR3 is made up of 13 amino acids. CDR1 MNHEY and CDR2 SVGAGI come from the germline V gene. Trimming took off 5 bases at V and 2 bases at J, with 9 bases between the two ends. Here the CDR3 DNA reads TGTGCCAGCAGTCCTAGACAAAACACTGAAGCTTTCTTT. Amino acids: CASSPRQNTEAFF.

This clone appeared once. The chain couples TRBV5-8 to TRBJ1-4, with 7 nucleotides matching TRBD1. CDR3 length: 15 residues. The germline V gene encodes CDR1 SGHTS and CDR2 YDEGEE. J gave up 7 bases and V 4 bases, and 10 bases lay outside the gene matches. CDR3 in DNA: TGTGCCAGCAGCACCGGACAGGTGCAGCGTGAAAAACTGTTTTTT. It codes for CASSTGQVQREKLFF.

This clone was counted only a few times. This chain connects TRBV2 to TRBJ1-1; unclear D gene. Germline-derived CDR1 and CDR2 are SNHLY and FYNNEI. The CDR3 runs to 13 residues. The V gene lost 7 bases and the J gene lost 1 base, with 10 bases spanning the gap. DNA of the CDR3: TGTGCCAGCACGGTGGTGGAGAACACTGAAGCTTTCTTT. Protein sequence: CASTVVENTEAFF.

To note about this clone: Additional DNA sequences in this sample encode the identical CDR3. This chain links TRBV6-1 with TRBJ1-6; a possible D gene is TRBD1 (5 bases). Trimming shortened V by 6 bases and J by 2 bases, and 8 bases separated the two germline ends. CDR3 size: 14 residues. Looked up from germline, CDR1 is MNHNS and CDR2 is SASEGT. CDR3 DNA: TGTGCCAGCAGCGCGGGGCCCTATAATTCACCCCTCCACTTT. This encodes CASSAGPYNSPLHF.